Presented here are 6 T cell receptor beta chains from one specimen sequenced in a study of blood T cell repertoires in COVID-19. Sequencing was performed with immunoSEQ multiplex PCR; in TCRdb, only in-frame clones are kept and a portion is missing. The repertoire consists of 130,000 or so clones, with around 86% occurring once and the leading ten covering over 15%. What was sequenced was PBMCs or T cells enriched from blood (not recorded which). These receptors were obtained from a man younger than 40 who had recovered from COVID-19.

V and J are TRBV3-1 (or the pseudogene TRBV3-2) and TRBJ2-3; D is perhaps TRBD1 (6 bases). The CDR3 has 14 residues. V was cut by 2 bases and J by 1 base, with 7 bases left in between. CDR1 and CDR2 from the germline V gene are LGHDT and YNNKEL (reference sequence). The CDR3, as DNA: TGTGCCAGCAGCCAAAGGACAGGCACAGATACGCAGTATTTT. Translated, it gives CASSQRTGTDTQYF.

J is TRBJ1-6 and V is TRBV19; 8 positions agree with TRBD1. The CDR3 runs to 16 residues. V dropped 3 bases and J dropped 9; count of bases not matched to a gene: 10. From germline, CDR1 is LNHDA and CDR2 SQIVND (reference sequence). The DNA for the CDR3 is TGTGCCAGTAGTATTCGGACAGGGCAGCAGAGTTCACCCCTCCACTTT. It specifies CASSIRTGQQSSPLHF.

The V call is TRBV5-4, the J call TRBJ1-1; TRBD1 aligns across 8 bases. Germline CDR1 is SGHNT and CDR2 is YYREEE (reference sequence). V shed 4 bases, J shed 1 base, and the junction held 3 bases outside the gene matches. CDR3 size: 14 residues. CDR3 protein: CASSKGQANTEAFF. DNA for the CDR3: TGTGCCAGCAGCAAGGGACAGGCGAACACTGAAGCTTTCTTT.

In its sample, this clone was seen once. The chain is built from TRBV15 and TRBJ1-3; D is unresolved. The ends were cut back, 0 bases at V and 3 bases at J, with 9 bases in the middle. In germline, CDR1 is LNHNV, CDR2 YYDKDF (reference sequence). The CDR3 extends over 15 amino acids. CDR3 nucleotides: TGTGCCACCAGCAGAGACCCGGGTCTTGGAAACACCATATATTTT. It yields the protein CATSRDPGLGNTIYF.

The chain uses TRBV29-1 and TRBJ1-2; 7 bases fit TRBD1. In germline, CDR1 is SQVTM, CDR2 ANQGSEA. J lost 5 bases, V lost 4 bases, and 4 bases had no gene match. This CDR3 region has 12 residues. CDR3 amino acids: CSVGQGLYGYTF. For the CDR3, the DNA is TGCAGCGTTGGACAGGGATTATATGGCTACACCTTC.

This clone has more than one count but fewer than ten. The J gene is TRBJ2-7, the V gene TRBV30, with TRBD2 matching over 15 bases. The germline gives CDR1 GTSNPN, CDR2 SVGIG (reference sequence). The CDR3 covers 16 residues. J lost 5 bases, V lost 3 bases, and 8 bases had no gene match. CDR3 nucleotide sequence: TGTGCCTGGAGACCCGGGACTAGCGGGAGGTCCCACGAGCAGTACTTC. Encoded protein: CAWRPGTSGRSHEQYF.